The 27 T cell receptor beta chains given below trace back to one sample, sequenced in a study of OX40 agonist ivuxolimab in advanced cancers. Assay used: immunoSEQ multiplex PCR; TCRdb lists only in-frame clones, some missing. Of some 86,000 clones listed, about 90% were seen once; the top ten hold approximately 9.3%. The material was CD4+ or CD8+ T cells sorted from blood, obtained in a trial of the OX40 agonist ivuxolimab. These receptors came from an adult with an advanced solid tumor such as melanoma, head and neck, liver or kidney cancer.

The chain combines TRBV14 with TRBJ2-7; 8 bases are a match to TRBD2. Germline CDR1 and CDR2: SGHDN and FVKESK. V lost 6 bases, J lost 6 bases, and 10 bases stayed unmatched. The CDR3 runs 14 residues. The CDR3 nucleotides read TGTGCCAGCAGAGGAGCGGGAGTCGGGGTCGAGCAGTACTTC. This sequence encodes CASRGAGVGVEQYF.

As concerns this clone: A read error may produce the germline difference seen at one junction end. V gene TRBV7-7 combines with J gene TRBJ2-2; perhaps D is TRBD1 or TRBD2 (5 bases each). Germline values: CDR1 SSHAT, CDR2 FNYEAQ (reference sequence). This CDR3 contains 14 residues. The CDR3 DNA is TGTGCTAGCAGCCTGGGGGTGAGCACCGGGGAGCTGTTTTTT. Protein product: CASSLGVSTGELFF.

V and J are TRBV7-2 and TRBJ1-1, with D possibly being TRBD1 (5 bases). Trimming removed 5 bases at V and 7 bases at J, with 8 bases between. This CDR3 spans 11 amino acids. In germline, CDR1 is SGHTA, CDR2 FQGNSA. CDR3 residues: CASSGGSEAFF. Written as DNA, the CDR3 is TGTGCCAGCAGCGGGGGGAGTGAAGCTTTCTTT.

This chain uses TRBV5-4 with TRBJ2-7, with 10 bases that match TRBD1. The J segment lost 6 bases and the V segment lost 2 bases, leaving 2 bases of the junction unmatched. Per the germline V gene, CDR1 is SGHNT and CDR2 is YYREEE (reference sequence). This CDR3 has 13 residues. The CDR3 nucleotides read TGTGCCAGCAGCTTCGGGACAGGGGTCGAGCAGTACTTC. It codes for CASSFGTGVEQYF.

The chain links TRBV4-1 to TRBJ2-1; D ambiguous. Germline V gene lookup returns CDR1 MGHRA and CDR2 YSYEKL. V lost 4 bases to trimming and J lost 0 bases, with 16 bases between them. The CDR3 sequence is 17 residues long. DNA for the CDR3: TGCGCCAGCAGCCCCATAGGCGAGCAGAGCTCCTACAATGAGCAGTTCTTC. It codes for CASSPIGEQSSYNEQFF.

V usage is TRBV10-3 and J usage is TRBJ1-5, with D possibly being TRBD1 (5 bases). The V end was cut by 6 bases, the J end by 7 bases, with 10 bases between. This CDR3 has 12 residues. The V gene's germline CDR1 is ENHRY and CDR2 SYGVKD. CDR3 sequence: CAIRGVGQPQHF. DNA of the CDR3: TGTGCCATCAGAGGGGTCGGGCAGCCCCAGCATTTT.

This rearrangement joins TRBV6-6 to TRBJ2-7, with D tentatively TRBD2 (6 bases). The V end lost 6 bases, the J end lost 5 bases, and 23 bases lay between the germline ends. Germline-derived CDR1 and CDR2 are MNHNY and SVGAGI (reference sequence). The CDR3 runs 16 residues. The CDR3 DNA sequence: TGTGCCAGCAGGGCAGAGCGCGGCGGGGTTTTCCACGAGCAGTACTTC. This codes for CASRAERGGVFHEQYF.

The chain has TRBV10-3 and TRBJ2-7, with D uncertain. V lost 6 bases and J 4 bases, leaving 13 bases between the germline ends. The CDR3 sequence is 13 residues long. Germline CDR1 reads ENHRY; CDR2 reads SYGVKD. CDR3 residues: CAIRTDIAYEQYF. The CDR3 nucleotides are TGTGCCATCAGGACTGATATAGCATACGAGCAGTACTTC.

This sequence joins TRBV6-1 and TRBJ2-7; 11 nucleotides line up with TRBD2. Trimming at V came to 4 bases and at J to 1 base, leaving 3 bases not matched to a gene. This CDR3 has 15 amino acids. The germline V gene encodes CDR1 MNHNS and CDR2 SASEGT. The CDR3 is CASSVLAGGSYEQYF. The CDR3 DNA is TGTGCCAGCAGTGTTTTAGCGGGAGGGTCCTACGAGCAGTACTTC.

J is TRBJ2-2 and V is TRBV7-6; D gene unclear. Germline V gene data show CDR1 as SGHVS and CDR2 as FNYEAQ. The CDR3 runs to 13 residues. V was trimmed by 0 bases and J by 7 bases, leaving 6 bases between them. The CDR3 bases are TGTGCCAGCAGCTTAGCTCTCGGCGGGGAGCTGTTTTTT. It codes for CASSLALGGELFF.

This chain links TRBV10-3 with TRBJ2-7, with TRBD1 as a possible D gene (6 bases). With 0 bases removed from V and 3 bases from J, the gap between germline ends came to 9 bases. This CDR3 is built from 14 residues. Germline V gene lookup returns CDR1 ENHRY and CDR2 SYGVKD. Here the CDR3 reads CAISESPDSYEQYF. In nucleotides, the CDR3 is TGTGCCATCAGTGAGTCCCCGGACAGCTACGAGCAGTACTTC.

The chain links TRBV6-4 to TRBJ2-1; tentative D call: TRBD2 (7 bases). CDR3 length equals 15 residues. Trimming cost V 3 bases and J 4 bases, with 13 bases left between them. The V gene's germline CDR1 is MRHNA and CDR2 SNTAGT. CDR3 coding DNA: TGTGCCAGCAGTGAAGGGGGGGCGGGATACAATGAGCAGTTCTTC. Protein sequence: CASSEGGAGYNEQFF.

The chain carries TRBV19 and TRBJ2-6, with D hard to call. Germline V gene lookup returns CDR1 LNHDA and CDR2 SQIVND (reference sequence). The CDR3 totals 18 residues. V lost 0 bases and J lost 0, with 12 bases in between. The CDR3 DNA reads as TGTGCCAGTAGTATAGATTTTGAGATGGTCTCTGGGGCCAACGTCCTGACTTTC. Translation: CASSIDFEMVSGANVLTF.

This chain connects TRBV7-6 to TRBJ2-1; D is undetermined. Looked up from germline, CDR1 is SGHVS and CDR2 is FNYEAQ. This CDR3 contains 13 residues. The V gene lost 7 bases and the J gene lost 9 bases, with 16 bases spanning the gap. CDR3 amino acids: CASTLHLNGEQFF. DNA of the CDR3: TGTGCCAGCACCCTGCACCTTAACGGTGAGCAGTTCTTC.

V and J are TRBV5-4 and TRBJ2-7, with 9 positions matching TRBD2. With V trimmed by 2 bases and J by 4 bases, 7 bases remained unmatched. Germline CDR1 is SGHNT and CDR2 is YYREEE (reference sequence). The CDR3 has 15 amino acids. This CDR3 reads CASSFRGGRAYEQYF. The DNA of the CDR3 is TGTGCCAGCAGCTTCCGGGGCGGGAGGGCGTACGAGCAGTACTTC.

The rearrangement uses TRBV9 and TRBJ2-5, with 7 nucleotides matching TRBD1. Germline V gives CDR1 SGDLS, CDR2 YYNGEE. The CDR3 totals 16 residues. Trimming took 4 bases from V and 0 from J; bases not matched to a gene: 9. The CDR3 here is CASSPLGQVNQETQYF. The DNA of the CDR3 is TGTGCCAGCAGCCCCCTCGGACAGGTGAACCAAGAGACCCAGTACTTC.

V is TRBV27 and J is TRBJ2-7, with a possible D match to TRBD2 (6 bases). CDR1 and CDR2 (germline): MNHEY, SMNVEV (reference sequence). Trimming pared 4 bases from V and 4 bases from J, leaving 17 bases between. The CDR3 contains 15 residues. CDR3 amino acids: CASSWAEGGIYEQYF. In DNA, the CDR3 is TGTGCCAGCAGTTGGGCAGAGGGAGGTATTTACGAGCAGTACTTC.

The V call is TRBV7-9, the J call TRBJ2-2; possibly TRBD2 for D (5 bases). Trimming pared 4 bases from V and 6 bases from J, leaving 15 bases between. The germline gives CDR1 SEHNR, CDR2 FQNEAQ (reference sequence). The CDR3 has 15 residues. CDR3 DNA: TGTGCCAGCAGCTCCGGGGTCACGCCAGCCGGGGAGCTGTTTTTT. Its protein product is CASSSGVTPAGELFF.

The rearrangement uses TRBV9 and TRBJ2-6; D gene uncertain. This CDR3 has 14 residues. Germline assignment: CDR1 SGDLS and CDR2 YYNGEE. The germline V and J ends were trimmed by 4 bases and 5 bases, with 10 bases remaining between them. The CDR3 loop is CASSTPLRANVLTF. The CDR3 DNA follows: TGTGCCAGCAGCACCCCCCTACGGGCCAACGTCCTGACTTTC.

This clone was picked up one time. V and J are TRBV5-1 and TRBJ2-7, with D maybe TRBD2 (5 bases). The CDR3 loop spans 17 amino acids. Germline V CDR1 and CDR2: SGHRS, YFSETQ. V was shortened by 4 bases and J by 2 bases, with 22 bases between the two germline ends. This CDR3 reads CASSATTGGLQAYEQYF. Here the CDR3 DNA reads TGCGCCAGCAGCGCCACAACCGGCGGGCTACAAGCCTACGAGCAGTACTTC.

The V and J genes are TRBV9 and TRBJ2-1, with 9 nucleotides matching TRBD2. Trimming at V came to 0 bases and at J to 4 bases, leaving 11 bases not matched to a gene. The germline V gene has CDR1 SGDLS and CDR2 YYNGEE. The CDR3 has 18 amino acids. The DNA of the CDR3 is TGTGCCAGCAGCGTAGATTGGCGGGAGGGCCAACGGTACAATGAGCAGTTCTTC. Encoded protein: CASSVDWREGQRYNEQFF.

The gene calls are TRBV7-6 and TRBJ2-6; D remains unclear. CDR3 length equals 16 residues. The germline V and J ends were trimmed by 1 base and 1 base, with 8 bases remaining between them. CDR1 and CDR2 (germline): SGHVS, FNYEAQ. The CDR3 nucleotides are TGTGCCAGCAGCTTAGAACGGCATTCTGGGGCCAACGTCCTGACTTTC. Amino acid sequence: CASSLERHSGANVLTF.

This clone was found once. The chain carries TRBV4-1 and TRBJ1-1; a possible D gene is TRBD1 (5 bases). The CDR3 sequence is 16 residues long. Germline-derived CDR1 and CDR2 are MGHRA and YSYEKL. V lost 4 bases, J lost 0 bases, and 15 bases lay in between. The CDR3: CASSPRGGGMNTEAFF. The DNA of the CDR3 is TGCGCCAGCAGCCCACGTGGGGGGGGAATGAACACTGAAGCTTTCTTT.

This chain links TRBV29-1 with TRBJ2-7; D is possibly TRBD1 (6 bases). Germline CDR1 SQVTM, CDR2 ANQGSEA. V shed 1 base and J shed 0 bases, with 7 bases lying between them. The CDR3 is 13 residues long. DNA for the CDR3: TGCAGCGTTGAAGGACAGGACTCCTACGAGCAGTACTTC. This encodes CSVEGQDSYEQYF.

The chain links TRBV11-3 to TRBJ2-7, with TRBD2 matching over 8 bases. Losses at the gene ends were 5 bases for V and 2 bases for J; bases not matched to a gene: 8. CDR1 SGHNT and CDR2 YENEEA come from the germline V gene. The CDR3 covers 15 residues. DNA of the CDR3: TGTGCCAGCAGCGCGCCGGGACTAGGCCCCTACGAGCAGTACTTC. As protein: CASSAPGLGPYEQYF.

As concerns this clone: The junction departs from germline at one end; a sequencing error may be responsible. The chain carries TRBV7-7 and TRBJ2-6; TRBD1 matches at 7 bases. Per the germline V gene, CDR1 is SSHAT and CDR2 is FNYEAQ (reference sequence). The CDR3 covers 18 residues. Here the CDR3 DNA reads TGTGCTAGCAGCTTAGAGTTGGGACAGAACTCTGGGGCCAACGTCCTGACTTTC. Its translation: CASSLELGQNSGANVLTF.

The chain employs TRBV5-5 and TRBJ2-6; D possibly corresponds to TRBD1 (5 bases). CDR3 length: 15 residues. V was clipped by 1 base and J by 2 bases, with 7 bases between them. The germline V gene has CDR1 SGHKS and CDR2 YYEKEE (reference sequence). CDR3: CASSLSGTGANVLTF. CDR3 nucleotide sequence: TGTGCCAGCAGCTTGTCAGGGACTGGGGCCAACGTCCTGACTTTC.